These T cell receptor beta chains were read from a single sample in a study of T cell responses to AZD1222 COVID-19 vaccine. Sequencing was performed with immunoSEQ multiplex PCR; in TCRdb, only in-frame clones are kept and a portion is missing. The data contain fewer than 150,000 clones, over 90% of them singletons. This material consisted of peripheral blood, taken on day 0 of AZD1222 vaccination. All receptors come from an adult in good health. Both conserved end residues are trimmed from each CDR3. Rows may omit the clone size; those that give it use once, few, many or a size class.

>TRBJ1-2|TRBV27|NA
ASSDPGQTYGYT
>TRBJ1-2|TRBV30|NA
AWSVAFLNYGYT
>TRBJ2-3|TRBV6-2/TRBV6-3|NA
ASSYQGYTDTQY
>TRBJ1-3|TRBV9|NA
ASSRGSSGNTIY
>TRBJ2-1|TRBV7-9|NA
ASSPRLGGRLAGYNEQF
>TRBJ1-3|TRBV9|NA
ASSQGSSGNTIY
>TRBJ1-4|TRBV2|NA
ASSDRGLEKLF
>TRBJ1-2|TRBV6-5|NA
AGRVSGYGYT
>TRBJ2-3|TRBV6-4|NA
ASSARAGGGTDTQY
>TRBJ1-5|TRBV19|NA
ASSIGPGNQPQH
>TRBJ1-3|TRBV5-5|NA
ASSWTSGNTIY
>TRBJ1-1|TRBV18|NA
ASSPKRGVDTEAF
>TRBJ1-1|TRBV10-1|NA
ASSLGQPNTEAF
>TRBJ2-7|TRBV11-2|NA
ASSFRDVRGHEQY
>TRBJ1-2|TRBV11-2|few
ASSLGTGETFYGYT
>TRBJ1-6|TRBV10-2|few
ASSRVLYNSPLH